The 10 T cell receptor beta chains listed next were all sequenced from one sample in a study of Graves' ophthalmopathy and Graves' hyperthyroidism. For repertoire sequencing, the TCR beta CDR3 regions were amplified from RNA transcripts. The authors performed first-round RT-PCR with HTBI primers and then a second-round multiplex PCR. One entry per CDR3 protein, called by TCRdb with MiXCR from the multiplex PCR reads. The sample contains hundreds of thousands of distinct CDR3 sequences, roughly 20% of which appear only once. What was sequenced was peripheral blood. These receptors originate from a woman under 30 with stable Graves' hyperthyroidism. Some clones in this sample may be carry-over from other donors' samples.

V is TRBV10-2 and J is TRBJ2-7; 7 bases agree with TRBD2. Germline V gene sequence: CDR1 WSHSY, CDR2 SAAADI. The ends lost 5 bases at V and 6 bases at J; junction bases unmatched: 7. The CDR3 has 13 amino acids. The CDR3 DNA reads TGCGCCAGCAGTCGGACTAGTAGCCCCGAGCAGTACTTC. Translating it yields CASSRTSSPEQYF.

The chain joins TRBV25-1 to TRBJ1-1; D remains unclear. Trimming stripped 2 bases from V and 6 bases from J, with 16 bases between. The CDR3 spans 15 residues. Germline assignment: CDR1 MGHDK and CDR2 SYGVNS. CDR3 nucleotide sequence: TGTGCCAGCAGTGAAGCTTTATTTGGTAGTGCTGAAGCTTTCTTT. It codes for CASSEALFGSAEAFF.

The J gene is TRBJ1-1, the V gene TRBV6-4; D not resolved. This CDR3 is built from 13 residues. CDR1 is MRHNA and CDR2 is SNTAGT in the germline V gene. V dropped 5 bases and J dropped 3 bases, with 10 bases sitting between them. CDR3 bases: TGTGCCAGCAGTTACGAACAGTACACTGAAGCTTTCTTT. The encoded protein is CASSYEQYTEAFF.

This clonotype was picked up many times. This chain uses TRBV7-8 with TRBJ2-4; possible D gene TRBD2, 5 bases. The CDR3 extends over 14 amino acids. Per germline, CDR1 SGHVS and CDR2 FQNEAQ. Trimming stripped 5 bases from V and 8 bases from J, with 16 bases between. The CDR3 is CASSPNSSGDIQYF. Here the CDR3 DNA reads TGTGCCAGCAGCCCTAACTCCAGCGGCGACATTCAGTACTTC.

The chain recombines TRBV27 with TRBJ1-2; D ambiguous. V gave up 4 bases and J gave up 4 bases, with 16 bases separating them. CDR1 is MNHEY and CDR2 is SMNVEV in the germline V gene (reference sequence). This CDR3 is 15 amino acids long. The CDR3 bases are TGTGCCAGCAGTTCCCTTGCCGGGCCGTCCTATGGCTACACCTTC. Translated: CASSSLAGPSYGYTF.

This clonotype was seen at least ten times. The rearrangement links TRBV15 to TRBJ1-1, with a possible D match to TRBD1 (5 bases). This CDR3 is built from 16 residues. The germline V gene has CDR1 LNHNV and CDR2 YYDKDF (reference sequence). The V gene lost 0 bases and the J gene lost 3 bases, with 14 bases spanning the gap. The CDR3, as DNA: TGTGCCACCAGCAGAGATCTAGTCCTAGGGGACACTGAAGCTTTCTTT. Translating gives CATSRDLVLGDTEAFF.

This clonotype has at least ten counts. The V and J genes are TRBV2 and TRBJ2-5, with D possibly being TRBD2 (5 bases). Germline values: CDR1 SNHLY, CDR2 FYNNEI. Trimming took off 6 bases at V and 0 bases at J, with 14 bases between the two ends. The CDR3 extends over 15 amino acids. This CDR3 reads CASSRSEGNQETQYF. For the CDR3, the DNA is TGTGCCAGCAGCCGGTCTGAGGGCAACCAAGAGACCCAGTACTTC.

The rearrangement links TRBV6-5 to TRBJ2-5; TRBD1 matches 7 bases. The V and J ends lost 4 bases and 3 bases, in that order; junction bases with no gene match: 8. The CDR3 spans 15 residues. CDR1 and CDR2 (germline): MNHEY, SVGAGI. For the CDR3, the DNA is TGTGCCAGCAGTTTTCCCCCCGGGACAGAAGAGACCCAGTACTTC. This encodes CASSFPPGTEETQYF.

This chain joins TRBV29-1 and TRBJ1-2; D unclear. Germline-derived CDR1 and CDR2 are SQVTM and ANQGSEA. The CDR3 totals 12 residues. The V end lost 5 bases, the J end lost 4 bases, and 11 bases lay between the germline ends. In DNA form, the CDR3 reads TGCAGCGTTACGGGCAGGCTCTATGGCTACACCTTC. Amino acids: CSVTGRLYGYTF.

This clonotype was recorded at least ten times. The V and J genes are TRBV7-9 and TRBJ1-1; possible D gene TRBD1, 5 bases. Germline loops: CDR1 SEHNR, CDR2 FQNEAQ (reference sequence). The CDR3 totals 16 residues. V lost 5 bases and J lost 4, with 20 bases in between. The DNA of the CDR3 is TGTGCCAGCAGCGAAGGAGATGGGGCTAGGAGCACTGAAGCTTTCTTT. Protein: CASSEGDGARSTEAFF.